These T cell receptor beta chains were read from a single sample in a study of beta chain features in type 1 diabetes. The method was immunoSEQ multiplex PCR; TCRdb's version includes in-frame clones alone and lacks a portion of them. The data show 350,000 to 450,000 clones, 11% to 15% seen once. Source material: naive CD4+ T cells from blood. These receptors were taken from a man aged 30 to 39 in good health. Both conserved end residues are part of each CDR3. A D gene is named only where the DNA matches it firmly. Where a row states a size, it is once, few, many or the class of an expanded clone; other rows omit it.

TRBV11-1	17	TRBJ2-1	.	few	CASSFSRGGGANNEQFF	TGTGCCAGCAGCTTTAGTAGAGGGGGAGGCGCCAACAATGAGCAGTTCTTC
TRBV29-1	14	TRBJ2-6	.	.	CSVVRGSGANVLTF	TGCAGCGTCGTCCGGGGCTCTGGGGCCAACGTCCTGACTTTC
TRBV9	16	TRBJ2-7	.	few	CASSPRGVRGEYEQYF	TGTGCCAGCAGCCCCCGAGGAGTTAGGGGAGAGTACGAGCAGTACTTC
TRBV5-4	14	TRBJ2-5	.	few	CASSSTKRGETQYF	TGTGCCAGCAGCTCCACGAAAAGGGGAGAGACCCAGTACTTC
TRBV18	16	TRBJ2-2	TRBD1	.	CASSRGPGQGSGELFF	TGTGCCAGCTCACGAGGACCGGGACAGGGGTCGGGGGAGCTGTTTTTT
TRBV7-2	15	TRBJ2-2	.	few	CASSSGHTNTGELFF	TGTGCCAGCAGCTCGGGACACACGAACACCGGGGAGCTGTTTTTT
TRBV7-6	14	TRBJ1-5	.	.	CASSLGPSNQPQHF	TGTGCCAGCAGTTTGGGACCTAGCAATCAGCCCCAGCATTTT
TRBV6-6	14	TRBJ1-1	.	.	CASSYGWEDTEAFF	TGTGCCAGCAGTTACGGGTGGGAGGACACTGAAGCTTTCTTT
TRBV5-4	13	TRBJ1-1	.	few	CASSFSWNTEAFF	TGTGCCAGCAGCTTCAGCTGGAACACTGAAGCTTTCTTT
TRBV6-5	14	TRBJ2-7	.	.	CASSPLRGGYEQYF	TGTGCCAGCAGCCCTCTCAGGGGTGGCTACGAGCAGTACTTC
TRBV29-1	15	TRBJ2-3	TRBD2	many	CSVENGRASTDTQYF	TGCAGCGTTGAAAACGGGAGGGCTAGCACAGATACGCAGTATTTT
TRBV10-3	13	TRBJ1-3	.	few	CAISEATLNTIYF	TGTGCCATCAGTGAGGCAACACTCAACACCATATATTTT
TRBV5-1	14	TRBJ2-7	.	few	CASSLMADSYEQYF	TGCGCCAGCAGCTTGATGGCAGACTCCTACGAGCAGTACTTC
TRBV7-2	12	TRBJ2-3	.	.	CASRFAGDTQYF	TGTGCCAGCAGATTTGCGGGGGATACGCAGTATTTT
TRBV5-6	13	TRBJ2-1	.	few	CASSTTGGNEQFF	TGTGCCAGCAGCACTACAGGAGGTAATGAGCAGTTCTTC
TRBV9	15	TRBJ2-3	.	.	CASSVGLAVTDTQYF	TGTGCCAGCAGCGTAGGGCTAGCAGTCACAGATACGCAGTATTTT
TRBV25-1	14	TRBJ2-1	TRBD2	.	CASSEWDYDNEQFF	TGTGCCAGCAGTGAATGGGACTATGACAATGAGCAGTTCTTC
TRBV27	14	TRBJ2-3	.	.	CASSLGVGTDTQYF	TGTGCCAGCAGTTTAGGGGTGGGGACAGATACGCAGTATTTT
TRBV20-1	11	TRBJ1-2	.	.	CSAGKDYGYTF	TGCAGTGCTGGGAAGGACTATGGCTACACCTTC
TRBV4-3	16	TRBJ2-3	.	.	CASSQETQGGTDTQYF	TGCGCCAGCAGCCAAGAAACACAGGGTGGGACAGATACGCAGTATTTT
TRBV10-3	16	TRBJ2-3	TRBD1	.	CAISEHRGLQADTQYF	TGTGCCATCAGTGAGCACAGGGGGCTCCAGGCAGATACGCAGTATTTT
TRBV30	13	TRBJ1-1	.	few	CAWSGDMNTEAFF	TGTGCCTGGAGTGGGGATATGAACACTGAAGCTTTCTTT
TRBV19	15	TRBJ1-2	.	.	CASSIPATANYGYTF	TGTGCCAGTAGTATTCCGGCGACCGCTAACTATGGCTACACCTTC
TRBV7-8	16	TRBJ2-5	TRBD2	few	CASSSPRLAEGGTQYF	TGTGCCAGCAGCTCCCCCCGACTAGCGGAGGGGGGGACCCAGTACTTC
TRBV4-1	17	TRBJ1-4	.	.	CASSQVGLGATNEKLFF	TGCGCCAGCAGCCAAGTGGGGTTAGGTGCAACTAATGAAAAACTGTTTTTT
TRBV13	15	TRBJ2-1	TRBD2	.	CASSLAGGPGNEQFF	TGTGCCAGCAGCTTAGCGGGAGGGCCTGGGAATGAGCAGTTCTTC
TRBV4-3	15	TRBJ2-3	.	few	CASSQSSVSTDTQYF	TGCGCCAGCAGTCAGAGTAGTGTTAGCACAGATACGCAGTATTTT
TRBV5-6	17	TRBJ2-1	.	.	CASSSLTSSSSYNEQFF	TGTGCCAGCAGCTCCCTAACTAGCTCCAGCTCCTACAATGAGCAGTTCTTC
TRBV5-1	14	TRBJ2-1	.	once	CASSLMTSDHEQFF	TGCGCCAGCAGCTTGATGACTAGTGATCATGAGCAGTTCTTC
TRBV10-3	13	TRBJ2-5	.	.	CAISEEGGETQYF	TGTGCCATCAGTGAAGAGGGCGGGGAGACCCAGTACTTC
TRBV10-3	16	TRBJ2-6	.	few	CAISEAGSSGANVLTF	TGTGCCATCAGTGAGGCAGGGAGCTCTGGGGCCAACGTCCTGACTTTC
TRBV18	14	TRBJ2-5	.	few	CASSPRDRQETQYF	TGTGCCAGCTCACCACGGGACCGTCAAGAGACCCAGTACTTC
TRBV4-3	15	TRBJ2-3	.	few	CASSQDHSRADTQYF	TGCGCCAGCAGCCAAGATCACTCCAGGGCAGATACGCAGTATTTT
TRBV7-2	16	TRBJ2-1	TRBD2	.	CASSWTSGATHHEQFF	TGTGCCAGCAGCTGGACTAGCGGGGCTACGCACCATGAGCAGTTCTTC
TRBV7-9	13	TRBJ1-5	.	.	CASSADSNQPQHF	TGTGCCAGCAGCGCGGACAGCAATCAGCCCCAGCATTTT
TRBV9	15	TRBJ2-3	.	few	CASSAVGSIGDTQYF	TGTGCCAGCAGCGCCGTGGGTAGCATAGGAGATACGCAGTATTTT
TRBV6-5	16	TRBJ2-1	TRBD2	few	CASSYGLAGSYNEQFF	TGTGCCAGCAGTTACGGACTAGCGGGCTCCTACAATGAGCAGTTCTTC
TRBV7-9	17	TRBJ2-7	.	.	CASSLKGSAGGLYEQYF	TGTGCCAGCAGCTTGAAGGGTTCGGCAGGTGGGTTGTACGAGCAGTACTTC
TRBV30	14	TRBJ2-3	.	.	CASMRGRAADTQYF	TGTGCCTCCATGAGGGGCAGGGCAGCAGATACGCAGTATTTT
TRBV2	15	TRBJ2-1	TRBD1	few	CASRDNPGQGGEQFF	TGTGCCAGCAGGGACAACCCGGGACAGGGTGGTGAGCAGTTCTTC
TRBV9	13	TRBJ2-1	.	few	CASSPTDHYEQFF	TGTGCCAGCAGTCCCACTGATCACTATGAGCAGTTCTTC
TRBV13	12	TRBJ2-7	.	.	CASSQQGYEQYF	TGTGCCAGCAGCCAACAGGGCTACGAGCAGTACTTC
TRBV4-2	14	TRBJ1-4	.	.	CASSQDVRDEKLFF	TGTGCCAGCAGCCAAGATGTCAGGGATGAAAAACTGTTTTTT
TRBV30	12	TRBJ2-2	.	few	CARSGYTGELFF	TGTGCCCGCAGCGGGTACACCGGGGAGCTGTTTTTT
TRBV29-1	15	TRBJ2-3	.	.	CSVAQSIGSTDTQYF	TGCAGCGTTGCTCAGAGTATCGGTAGCACAGATACGCAGTATTTT
TRBV5-6	18	TRBJ2-1	TRBD2	.	CASSTPGLAVVGYNEQFF	TGTGCCAGCAGCACCCCAGGACTAGCGGTAGTTGGATACAATGAGCAGTTCTTC
TRBV4-3	14	TRBJ2-5	.	few	CASSQAGAQETQYF	TGCGCCAGCAGCCAGGCAGGGGCACAAGAGACCCAGTACTTC
TRBV29-1	16	TRBJ2-6	.	.	CSVGGWESSGANVLTF	TGCAGCGTTGGAGGATGGGAATCCTCTGGGGCCAACGTCCTGACTTTC
TRBV10-3	14	TRBJ2-5	.	many	CAIRDSKREETQYF	TGTGCCATCAGGGACAGTAAAAGGGAAGAGACCCAGTACTTC
TRBV9	14	TRBJ1-1	.	few	CASSVAGSDTEAFF	TGTGCCAGCAGCGTAGCAGGGAGCGACACTGAAGCTTTCTTT
TRBV18	13	TRBJ1-5	.	few	CASSQESNQPQHF	TGTGCCAGCTCACAGGAAAGCAATCAGCCCCAGCATTTT